Following are 21 T cell receptor beta chains from one sample sequenced in a study of blood T cell repertoires in COVID-19. Assay: immunoSEQ multiplex PCR; the TCRdb copy retains only in-frame clones and omits some. In the table there are roughly 150,000 clones, approximately 86% of which are singletons. The material sequenced was peripheral blood. Receptor source: a human donor in a cohort sampled during active COVID-19.

The gene calls are TRBV28 and TRBJ2-1; TRBD1 aligns across 9 bases. Trimming removed 10 bases from V and 7 bases from J; junction bases left unmatched: 11. The CDR3 sequence is 14 residues long. Per the germline V gene, CDR1 is MDHEN and CDR2 is SYDVKM. CDR3 coding DNA: TGTGCCACCTCGAGACAGGGGGAGTGGAATGAGCAGTTCTTC. It is translated as CATSRQGEWNEQFF.

The rearrangement uses TRBV27 and TRBJ1-6; no definite D call. Germline V CDR1 and CDR2: MNHEY, SMNVEV (reference sequence). Trimming removed 3 bases at V and 0 bases at J, with 9 bases between. The CDR3 has 16 amino acids. The chain's CDR3 is CASSFGSSSYNSPLHF. The DNA for the CDR3 is TGTGCCAGCAGTTTTGGGAGTAGCTCCTATAATTCACCCCTCCACTTT.

This chain links TRBV30 with TRBJ1-1; D is ambiguous. Germline V CDR1 and CDR2: GTSNPN, SVGIG (reference sequence). CDR3 length: 13 residues. V was cut by 2 bases and J by 3 bases, with 10 bases left in between. The CDR3 nucleotides are TGTGCCTGGAGTACTCTCATGGACACTGAAGCTTTCTTT. As protein: CAWSTLMDTEAFF.

V and J are TRBV30 and TRBJ1-2; D is uncertain. Trimming took 0 bases from V and 6 from J, leaving 17 bases between them. The V gene's germline CDR1 is GTSNPN and CDR2 SVGIG (reference sequence). The CDR3 sequence is 15 residues long. This chain's CDR3 is CAWSVQDTRRNGYTF. The CDR3 nucleotides read TGTGCCTGGAGTGTCCAGGATACTAGACGCAATGGCTACACCTTC.

This rearrangement joins TRBV6-5 to TRBJ2-5; 9 positions match TRBD1. Germline CDR1 and CDR2: MNHEY and SVGAGI. V dropped 6 bases and J dropped 5; count of bases not matched to a gene: 7. CDR3 length: 14 residues. In nucleotides, the CDR3 is TGTGCCAGCAGCCGCGGACAGGGGAGGGAGACCCAGTACTTC. As protein: CASSRGQGRETQYF.

This chain connects TRBV6-1 to TRBJ1-1; D remains ambiguous. The V gene's germline CDR1 is MNHNS and CDR2 SASEGT. This CDR3 contains 14 residues. V shed 2 bases and J shed 5 bases, with 12 bases lying between them. Here the CDR3 reads CASSERVIGTEAFF. DNA of the CDR3: TGTGCCAGCAGTGAACGGGTAATCGGAACTGAAGCTTTCTTT.

This clone has a count of ten or more. The chain joins TRBV10-3 to TRBJ1-2, with 7 nucleotides matching TRBD1. The CDR3 runs 13 residues. J was trimmed by 4 bases and V by 6 bases; bases with no gene match: 5. Germline V gene sequence: CDR1 ENHRY, CDR2 SYGVKD. The CDR3 DNA follows: TGTGCCATCAGGTCGACAGGGATCTATGGCTACACCTTC. As protein: CAIRSTGIYGYTF.

This clone was seen a handful of times. The chain combines TRBV10-3 with TRBJ1-6; unclear D gene. The V end was cut by 6 bases, the J end by 8 bases, with 11 bases between. Looked up from germline, CDR1 is ENHRY and CDR2 is SYGVKD. The CDR3 totals 13 residues. The CDR3 here is CAISPGEDSPLHF. The CDR3 DNA reads as TGTGCCATCAGCCCCGGGGAGGATTCACCCCTCCACTTT.

This clone has just one count. This chain links TRBV4-1 with TRBJ1-1; 11 nucleotides line up with TRBD1. The CDR3 is 17 amino acids. J was trimmed by 4 bases and V by 0 bases; bases with no gene match: 7. The germline V gene has CDR1 MGHRA and CDR2 YSYEKL. The chain's CDR3 is CASSQEGGTGGFTEAFF. The CDR3 nucleotides are TGCGCCAGCAGCCAAGAAGGCGGGACAGGGGGTTTCACTGAAGCTTTCTTT.

The chain carries TRBV12-5 and TRBJ2-3; possibly TRBD2 for D (5 bases). Germline V CDR1 and CDR2: LGHNT, FRNRAP. V lost 4 bases to trimming and J lost 10 bases, with 18 bases between them. This CDR3 is built from 14 residues. The CDR3 loop is CASGSLVYPRAQYF. CDR3 in DNA: TGTGCTAGTGGTTCCCTAGTGTATCCGCGGGCGCAGTATTTT.

The gene calls are TRBV12-3 or TRBV12-4 and TRBJ1-1; no definite D call. The ends were cut back, 3 bases at V and 1 base at J, with 6 bases in the middle. This CDR3 comprises 13 residues. The CDR3 loop is CASSFGKNTEAFF. For the CDR3, the DNA is TGTGCCAGCAGTTTTGGCAAGAACACTGAAGCTTTCTTT.

The chain couples TRBV30 to TRBJ2-7; TRBD2 is a possible D gene (6 bases). Germline V gives CDR1 GTSNPN, CDR2 SVGIG (reference sequence). The CDR3 is 16 amino acids. V was trimmed by 4 bases and J by 2 bases, leaving 21 bases between them. The CDR3 is CAWTDKRGGKAYEQYF. Here the CDR3 DNA reads TGTGCCTGGACGGACAAAAGGGGAGGAAAGGCCTACGAGCAGTACTTC.

The V and J genes are TRBV27 and TRBJ1-1, with a tentative D call TRBD1 (6 bases). V lost 8 bases and J 2 bases, leaving 12 bases between the germline ends. The CDR3 has 13 amino acids. Per germline, CDR1 MNHEY and CDR2 SMNVEV (reference sequence). CDR3 coding DNA: TGTGCCAGCCGGGACACACTTAACACTGAAGCTTTCTTT. Protein: CASRDTLNTEAFF.

The V call is TRBV27, the J call TRBJ1-2; 9 bases fit TRBD1. The CDR3 extends over 17 amino acids. Germline CDR1 is MNHEY and CDR2 is SMNVEV (reference sequence). The junction had 13 bases not matched to a gene; V was cut back by 4 bases and J by 4 bases. CDR3 coding DNA: TGTGCCAGCAGTTCCCCCCACCGGGACAGGGTTGGCTATGGCTACACCTTC. Protein sequence: CASSSPHRDRVGYGYTF.

The rearrangement uses TRBV15 and TRBJ2-7; 9 bases line up with TRBD2. The germline V gene encodes CDR1 LNHNV and CDR2 YYDKDF (reference sequence). This CDR3 region has 17 residues. V shed 0 bases and J 5 bases; nucleotides not matched to a gene: 11. The DNA for the CDR3 is TGTGCCACCAGCAGAGATCGGGGTAGCGGGAGTTTTAACGAGCAGTACTTC. Protein: CATSRDRGSGSFNEQYF.

The J gene is TRBJ2-5, the V gene TRBV6-5, with D maybe TRBD2 (5 bases). This CDR3 has 15 amino acids. The germline V and J ends were trimmed by 5 bases and 1 base, with 14 bases remaining between them. Germline CDR1 reads MNHEY; CDR2 reads SVGAGI. CDR3 nucleotides: TGTGCCAGCAGTACGAAACTAGGTCTCCAAGAGACCCAGTACTTC. This gives the protein CASSTKLGLQETQYF.

The table lists this clone with a count of one. V and J are TRBV13 and TRBJ2-7; no clear D. Trimming shortened V by 4 bases and J by 3 bases, and 16 bases separated the two germline ends. Per the germline V gene, CDR1 is PRHDT and CDR2 is FYEKMQ (reference sequence). This CDR3 spans 15 amino acids. The CDR3: CASSSYGVTFYEQYF. In DNA form, the CDR3 reads TGTGCCAGCAGCTCCTACGGAGTGACCTTCTACGAGCAGTACTTC.

The chain combines TRBV23-1 with TRBJ1-2, with D unclear. TRBV23-1 is an ORF for which the function is uncertain. The ends were cut back, 0 bases at V and 0 bases at J, with 11 bases in the middle. The CDR3 totals 16 residues. Here the CDR3 reads CASSQSSRMANYGYTF. CDR3 nucleotide sequence: TGCGCCAGCAGTCAATCGTCCAGAATGGCTAACTATGGCTACACCTTC.

CDR3 coding DNA: TGTGCCAGCAGTCCCTACCCAACAGGGGCGAACACTGAAGCTTTCTTT. Its protein product is CASSPYPTGANTEAFF. The chain is built from TRBV28 and TRBJ1-1, with TRBD1 matching 7 bases. This CDR3 is built from 16 residues. Germline values: CDR1 MDHEN, CDR2 SYDVKM. J lost 1 base, V lost 5 bases, and 10 bases had no gene match.

The chain couples TRBV7-3 to TRBJ2-1; a weak D match, TRBD2 (6 bases). Germline V gene lookup returns CDR1 SGHTA and CDR2 FQGTGA. The CDR3 contains 14 residues. The V and J ends lost 0 bases and 4 bases respectively, with 7 bases between them. The chain's CDR3 is CASSLTGGYNEQFF. The CDR3 DNA follows: TGTGCCAGCAGCTTAACGGGGGGATACAATGAGCAGTTCTTC.

The CDR3 DNA follows: TGTGCCAGCACCGGCCGTAGCGTAGGTGAGCAGTTCTTC. It encodes CASTGRSVGEQFF. The rearrangement uses TRBV28 and TRBJ2-1, with D possibly TRBD2 on 5 matching bases. V lost 7 bases, J lost 9 bases, and 16 bases lay in between. There are 13 residues in the CDR3. Germline CDR1 MDHEN, CDR2 SYDVKM.